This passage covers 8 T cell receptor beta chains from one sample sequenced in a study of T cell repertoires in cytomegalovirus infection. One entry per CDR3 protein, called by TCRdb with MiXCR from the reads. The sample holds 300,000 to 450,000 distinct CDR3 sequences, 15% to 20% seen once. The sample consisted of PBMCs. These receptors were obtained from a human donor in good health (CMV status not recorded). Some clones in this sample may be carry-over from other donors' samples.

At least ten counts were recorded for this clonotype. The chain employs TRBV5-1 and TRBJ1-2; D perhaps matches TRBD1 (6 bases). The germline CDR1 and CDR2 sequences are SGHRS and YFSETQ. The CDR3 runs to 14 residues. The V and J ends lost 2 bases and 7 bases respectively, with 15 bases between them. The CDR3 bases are TGCGCCAGCAGCTTTAACAGGGAAGCTGGTGGCTACACCTTC. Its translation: CASSFNREAGGYTF.

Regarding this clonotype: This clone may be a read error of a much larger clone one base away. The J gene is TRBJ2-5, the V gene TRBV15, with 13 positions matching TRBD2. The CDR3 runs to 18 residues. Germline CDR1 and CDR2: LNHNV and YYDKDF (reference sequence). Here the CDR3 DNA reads TGTGCCACCAACAGAGGAACTAGCGGGGGGGCCAGGGAAGAGACCCAGTACTTC. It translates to CATNRGTSGGAREETQYF.

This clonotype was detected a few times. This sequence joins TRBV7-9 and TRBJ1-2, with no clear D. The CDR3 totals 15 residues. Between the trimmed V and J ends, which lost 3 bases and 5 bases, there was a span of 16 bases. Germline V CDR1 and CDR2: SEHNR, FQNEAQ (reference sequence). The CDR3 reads CASSLVGPPGYGYTF. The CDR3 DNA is TGTGCCAGCAGCTTGGTGGGTCCCCCTGGGTATGGCTACACCTTC.

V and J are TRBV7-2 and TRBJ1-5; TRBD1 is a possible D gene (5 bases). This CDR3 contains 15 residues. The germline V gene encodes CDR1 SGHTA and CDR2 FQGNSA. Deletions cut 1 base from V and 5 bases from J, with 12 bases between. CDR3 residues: CASSLVWGLDQPQHF. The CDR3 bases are TGTGCCAGCAGCTTAGTGTGGGGGTTGGATCAGCCCCAGCATTTT.

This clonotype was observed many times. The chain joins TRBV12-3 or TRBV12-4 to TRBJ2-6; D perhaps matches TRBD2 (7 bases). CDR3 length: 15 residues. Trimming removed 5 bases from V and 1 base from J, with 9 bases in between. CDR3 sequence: CASSEGGSGANVLTF. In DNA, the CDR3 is TGTGCCAGCAGTGAGGGGGGGTCTGGGGCCAACGTCCTGACTTTC.

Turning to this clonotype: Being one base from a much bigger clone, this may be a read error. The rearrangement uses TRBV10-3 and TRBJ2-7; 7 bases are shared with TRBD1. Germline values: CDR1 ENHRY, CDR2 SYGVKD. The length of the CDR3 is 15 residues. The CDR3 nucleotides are TGTGCCACCGTCACAAAACAACAGGGGTCCTACGTGCAGTACTTC. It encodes CATVTKQQGSYVQYF.

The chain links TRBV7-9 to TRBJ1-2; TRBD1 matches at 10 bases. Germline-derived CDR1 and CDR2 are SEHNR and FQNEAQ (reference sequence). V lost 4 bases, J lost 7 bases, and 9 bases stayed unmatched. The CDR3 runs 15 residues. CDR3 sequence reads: CASSSNRQGASGYTF. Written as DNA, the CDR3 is TGTGCCAGCAGCTCAAATCGACAGGGGGCGTCTGGCTACACCTTC. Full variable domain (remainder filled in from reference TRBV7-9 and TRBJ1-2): DTGVSQNPRHKITKRGQNVTFRCDPISEHNRLYWYRQTLGQGPEFLTYFQNEAQLEKSRLLSDRFSAERPKGSFSTLEIQRTEQGDSAMYLCASSSNRQGASGYTFGSGTRLTVV.

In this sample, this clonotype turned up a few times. The CDR3 region is CASSQDAGGAYNEQFF. The DNA for the CDR3 is TGTGCCAGCAGCCAAGATGCAGGGGGAGCCTACAATGAGCAGTTCTTC. The gene calls are TRBV4-2 and TRBJ2-1; 7 bases agree with TRBD1. Germline V lookup: CDR1 LGHNA, CDR2 YNFKEQ. Trimming cost V 0 bases and J 2 bases; bases outside gene matches: 4. The CDR3 length is 16 residues.